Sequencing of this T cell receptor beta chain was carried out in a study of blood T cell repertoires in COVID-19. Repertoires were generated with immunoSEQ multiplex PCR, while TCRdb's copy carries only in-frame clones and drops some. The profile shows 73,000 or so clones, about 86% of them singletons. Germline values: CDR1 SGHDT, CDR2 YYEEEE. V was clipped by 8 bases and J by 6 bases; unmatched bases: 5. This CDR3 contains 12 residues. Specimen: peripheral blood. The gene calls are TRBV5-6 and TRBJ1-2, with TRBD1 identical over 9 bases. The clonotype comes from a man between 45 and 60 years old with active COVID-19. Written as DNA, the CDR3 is TGTGCCAGGGACAGGGGAAACGATGGCTACACCTTC. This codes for CARDRGNDGYTF.